The following is a T cell receptor beta chain sequence with its context. The CDR3 runs 13 residues. Germline loops: CDR1 PRHDT, CDR2 FYEKMQ (reference sequence). The data are from a study of T cells expressing NK-cell markers. Study details: Underlying the TCR beta repertoires were sorted CD3+CD56+NKG2C+, CD3+CD56+NKG2C- and CD3+CD56-NKG2C+ T cells.

One entry per CDR3 protein, without DNA, is what TCRdb gives after re-calling the 5' RACE reads. In all, the sample yields 150,000 to 180,000 distinct CDR3 sequences. The sequencing input was blood T cells: a sorted CD56 or NKG2C T cell subset, CD4+ or CD8+ T cells, or bulk PBMC T cells (not recorded which). The rearrangement uses TRBV13 and TRBJ2-2; the TRBD1 assignment by TCRdb is unverifiable without DNA. This clonotype was sampled from a woman aged 50 to 65 in good health. This CDR3 is CASSSQGGRELFF.